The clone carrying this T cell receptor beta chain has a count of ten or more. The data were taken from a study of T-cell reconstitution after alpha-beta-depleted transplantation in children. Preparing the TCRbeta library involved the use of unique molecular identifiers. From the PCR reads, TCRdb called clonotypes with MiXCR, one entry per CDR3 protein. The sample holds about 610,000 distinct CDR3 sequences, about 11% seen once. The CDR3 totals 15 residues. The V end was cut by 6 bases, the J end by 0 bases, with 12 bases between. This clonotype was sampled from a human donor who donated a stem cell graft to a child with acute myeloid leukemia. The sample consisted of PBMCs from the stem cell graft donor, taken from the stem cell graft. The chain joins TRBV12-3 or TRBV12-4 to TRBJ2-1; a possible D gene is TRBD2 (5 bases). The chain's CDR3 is CASRRTGSSYNEQFF. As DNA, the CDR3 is TGTGCCAGCAGGCGGACTGGTAGCTCCTACAATGAGCAGTTCTTC.